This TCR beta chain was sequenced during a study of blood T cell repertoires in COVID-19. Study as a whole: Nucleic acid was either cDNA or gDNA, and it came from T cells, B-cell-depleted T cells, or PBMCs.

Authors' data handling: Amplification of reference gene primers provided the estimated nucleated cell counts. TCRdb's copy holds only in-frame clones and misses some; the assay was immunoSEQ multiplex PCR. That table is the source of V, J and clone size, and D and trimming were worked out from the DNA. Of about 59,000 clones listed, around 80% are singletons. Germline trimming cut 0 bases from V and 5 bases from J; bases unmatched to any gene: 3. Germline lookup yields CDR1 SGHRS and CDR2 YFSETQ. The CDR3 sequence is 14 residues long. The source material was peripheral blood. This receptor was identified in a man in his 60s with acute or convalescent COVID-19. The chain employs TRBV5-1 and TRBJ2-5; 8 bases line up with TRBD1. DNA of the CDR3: TGCGCCAGCAGCTTGGACAGGGGGTACGAGACCCAGTACTTC. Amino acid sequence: CASSLDRGYETQYF.